The 12 T cell receptor beta chains below all came from one sample that was sequenced in a study of early T cells in non-severe SARS-CoV-2 infection. TCRdb itself ran the 5' RACE reads through MiXCR, one entry per CDR3 protein. The repertoire holds some 91,000 distinct CDR3 sequences, with 11% as singletons. Here the sequenced sample was whole blood, taken at baseline. All receptors come from an adult who was a healthcare worker with PCR-confirmed SARS-CoV-2 infection or an uninfected control (not recorded which).

This clonotype was detected ten times or more. The rearrangement joins TRBV5-1 to TRBJ1-5; 7 bases fit TRBD1. Per the germline V gene, CDR1 is SGHRS and CDR2 is YFSETQ. The V gene end was trimmed by 1 base and the J gene end by 5 bases; junction bases not matched to a gene: 3. The CDR3 totals 14 residues. The CDR3 region has the DNA TGCGCCAGCAGCTTGATTACAGGGGATCAGCCCCAGCATTTT. The encoded protein is CASSLITGDQPQHF. Using reference TRBV5-1 and TRBJ1-5 for the parts outside the CDR3, the full variable domain is KAGVTQTPRYLIKTRGQQVTLSCSPISGHRSVSWYQQTPGQGLQFLFEYFSETQRNKGNFPGRFSGRQFSNSRSEMNVSTLELGDSALYLCASSLITGDQPQHFGDGTRLSIL.

This clonotype was detected only a few times. The rearrangement uses TRBV20-1 and TRBJ2-3; D gene ambiguous. From germline, CDR1 is DFQATT and CDR2 SNEGSKA (reference sequence). CDR3 size: 13 residues. Trimming took off 3 bases at V and 5 bases at J, with 12 bases between the two ends. CDR3 DNA sequence: TGCAGTGCTAGTTCGGGCGGAGAAGATACGCAGTATTTT. As protein: CSASSGGEDTQYF.

The gene calls are TRBV27 and TRBJ2-7; 9 bases are shared with TRBD1. The V gene end was trimmed by 1 base and the J gene end by 4 bases; junction bases not matched to a gene: 8. Looked up from germline, CDR1 is MNHEY and CDR2 is SMNVEV (reference sequence). The CDR3 extends over 16 amino acids. The CDR3 DNA follows: TGTGCCAGCAGTTTATTTGACACGGGACAGGGTTACGAGCAGTACTTC. Translation: CASSLFDTGQGYEQYF.

This clonotype was counted only a few times. The chain employs TRBV29-1 and TRBJ1-1; D is unresolved. The CDR3 has 14 amino acids. Germline V lookup: CDR1 SQVTM, CDR2 ANQGSEA. Trimming pared 1 base from V and 5 bases from J, leaving 14 bases between. CDR3: CSVEGRGLKTEAFF. As DNA, the CDR3 is TGCAGCGTTGAAGGCCGAGGGCTTAAGACTGAAGCTTTCTTT. Filled out from reference TRBV29-1 and TRBJ1-1, the complete variable domain reads SAVISQKPSRDICQRGTSLTIQCQVDSQVTMMFWYRQQPGQSLTLIATANQGSEATYESGFVIDKFPISRPNLTFSTLTVSNMSPEDSSIYLCSVEGRGLKTEAFFGQGTRLTVV.

This clonotype was seen a few times. The chain couples TRBV5-4 to TRBJ1-1; TRBD1 agrees at 9 bases. The CDR3 totals 19 residues. After removal of 10 bases from V and 1 base from J, the junction contained 23 bases not matched to a gene. Germline assignment: CDR1 SGHNT and CDR2 YYREEE (reference sequence). CDR3 residues: CAGLTGTGIDHHGNTEAFF. For the CDR3, the DNA is TGTGCCGGGCTGACCGGGACAGGGATAGACCACCACGGGAACACTGAAGCTTTCTTT.

In its sample, this clonotype was seen a few times. The V call is TRBV20-1, the J call TRBJ1-2; a possible D gene is TRBD1 (6 bases). The CDR3 extends over 13 amino acids. Trimming shortened V by 3 bases and J by 4 bases, and 12 bases separated the two germline ends. Germline-derived CDR1 and CDR2 are DFQATT and SNEGSKA (reference sequence). CDR3 nucleotide sequence: TGCAGTGCTAGCAGACAGGCGGTCTATGGCTACACCTTC. It specifies CSASRQAVYGYTF.

This clonotype was counted many times. This chain links TRBV5-4 with TRBJ2-2; the D gene is possibly TRBD1 (5 bases). The CDR3 totals 16 residues. Per the germline V gene, CDR1 is SGHNT and CDR2 is YYREEE (reference sequence). V was trimmed by 4 bases and J by 3 bases, leaving 16 bases between them. The CDR3 spells CASSPDLGVYTGELFF. CDR3 nucleotide sequence: TGTGCCAGCAGCCCGGACCTAGGGGTTTACACCGGGGAGCTGTTTTTT.

This clonotype was picked up a small number of times. This chain joins TRBV19 and TRBJ2-1, with 8 bases fitting TRBD2. V was pared by 7 bases and J by 5 bases, with 7 bases of the junction left unmatched. The CDR3 loop spans 14 amino acids. From germline, CDR1 is LNHDA and CDR2 SQIVND (reference sequence). CDR3 nucleotides: TGTGCCAGTACCATCGGACTAGCAAACAATGAGCAGTTCTTC. Amino acid sequence: CASTIGLANNEQFF.

The table lists this clonotype with a few counts. The chain uses TRBV11-2 and TRBJ2-7; D is unclear. Looked up from germline, CDR1 is SGHAT and CDR2 is FQNNGV. The CDR3 runs to 12 residues. V was shortened by 1 base and J by 5 bases, with 6 bases between the two germline ends. CDR3 nucleotides: TGTGCCAGCAGCTTAGTGTCAGACGAGCAGTACTTC. Its translation is CASSLVSDEQYF.

This clonotype was observed at least ten times. The chain recombines TRBV20-1 with TRBJ2-7; 7 positions agree with TRBD2. There are 15 residues in the CDR3. The trim removed 1 base at V and 4 bases at J, leaving 10 bases unmatched. Germline V gives CDR1 DFQATT, CDR2 SNEGSKA (reference sequence). The CDR3 DNA follows: TGCAGTGCTAGAGGCGACGGGACTATGGGTTACGAGCAGTACTTC. Translation gives CSARGDGTMGYEQYF.

The chain joins TRBV20-1 to TRBJ2-2; perhaps TRBD1 as D (5 bases). The CDR3 runs to 13 residues. Trimming stripped 4 bases from V and 5 bases from J, with 11 bases between. Germline V gene lookup returns CDR1 DFQATT and CDR2 SNEGSKA (reference sequence). The DNA for the CDR3 is TGCAGTGCTACCAACAGGCGAACCGGGGAGCTGTTTTTT. This codes for CSATNRRTGELFF.

A few counts support this clonotype. The chain joins TRBV2 to TRBJ2-7; tentative D call: TRBD1 (6 bases). The ends were cut back, 4 bases at V and 3 bases at J, with 10 bases in the middle. In germline, CDR1 is SNHLY, CDR2 FYNNEI. The CDR3 covers 13 residues. The CDR3 sequence: CASSVYRDYEQYF. In DNA form, the CDR3 reads TGTGCCAGCAGTGTTTACAGGGACTACGAGCAGTACTTC.